The rows below give T cell receptor beta chains drawn from one sample of a study of glioma-infiltrating T cells. TCRdb independently ran MiXCR on the multiplex PCR reads; one entry per CDR3 protein. This sample has a few hundred thousand distinct CDR3 sequences, with 41% found just once. Input material: glioma tissue, nonneoplastic brain tissue, or PBMCs (not recorded which). Every receptor here comes from a human donor with low-grade glioma or glioblastoma, undergoing nonglioma brain surgery, or in good health (not recorded which). CDR3s include the opening cysteine and the closing phenylalanine or tryptophan. Fields, in order: V gene, J gene, clone size, D gene, CDR3 protein, CDR3 DNA. A D gene is named only where the DNA matches it firmly. Some rows have no size entry. The others give once, few or many, or a class for an expanded clone.

>TRBV25-1|TRBJ2-5|many|.
CASSDPLPGPVGETQYF
TGTGCCAGCAGTGATCCCCTCCCGGGACCGGTAGGAGAGACCCAGTACTTC
>TRBV15|TRBJ2-3|.|TRBD2
CATSELASSTDTKYF
TGTGCCACCTCCGAACTAGCGTCTAGCACAGATACGAAGTATTTT
>TRBV27|TRBJ1-1|many|.
CASRRSVSTEAFF
TGTGCCAGCAGGCGTTCAGTGAGCACTGAAGCTTTCTTT
>TRBV12-3/TRBV12-4|TRBJ2-1|.|.
CASKEQGYNEQFF
TGTGCCAGCAAGGAACAGGGATACAATGAGCAGTTCTTC
>TRBV28|TRBJ2-3|many|TRBD2
CASARESPDTQYF
TGTGCCAGCGCGCGGGAGTCGCCAGATACGCAGTATTTT
>TRBV20-1|TRBJ1-2|few|.
CSARIRGDRGYTF
TGCAGTGCTAGGATTCGGGGAGACAGGGGCTACACCTTC
>TRBV7-2|TRBJ2-7|.|.
CASSFSTQDEQYF
TGTGCCAGCAGCTTCAGCACACAGGACGAGCAGTACTTC
>TRBV11-2|TRBJ2-1|.|.
CASSSPMRANEQFF
TGTGCCAGCAGCTCCCCGATGCGGGCCAATGAGCAGTTCTTC
>TRBV15|TRBJ2-1|once|.
CATSKDLTGSEDEQFF
TGTGCCACCAGCAAAGATCTTACAGGCAGTGAGGATGAGCAGTTCTTC
>TRBV6-1|TRBJ2-7|many|TRBD1
CASSDTGTGAYEQYF
TGTGCCAGCAGCGATACCGGGACAGGGGCCTACGAGCAGTACTTC
>TRBV7-9|TRBJ2-7|.|TRBD1
CASSLLRDRFYEQYF
TGTGCCAGCAGCTTACTCCGGGACAGGTTTTACGAGCAGTACTTC
>TRBV4-1|TRBJ1-2|.|TRBD1
CASSQEIWAGGYGYTF
TGCGCCAGCAGCCAAGAAATTTGGGCAGGGGGGTATGGCTACACCTTC
>TRBV25-1|TRBJ2-1|.|TRBD1
CASSSGGHSYNEQFF
TGTGCCAGCAGCTCAGGGGGCCACTCCTACAATGAGCAGTTCTTC
>TRBV2|TRBJ1-5|.|.
CAAGGLSNRPQHF
TGTGCCGCCGGGGGTCTGAGCAATCGGCCCCAGCATTTT
>TRBV7-2|TRBJ2-1|.|TRBD2
CASSLSTSSGRFRNEQFF
TGTGCCAGCAGCTTAAGTACGTCTAGCGGGAGGTTTAGGAATGAGCAGTTCTTC
>TRBV11-1|TRBJ2-1|.|.
CASSLAVNKQFF
TGTGCCAGCAGCTTAGCAGTCAATAAGCAGTTCTTC
>TRBV27|TRBJ1-2|many|TRBD1
CASSFAGGYGYTF
TGTGCCAGCAGTTTCGCAGGGGGCTATGGCTACACCTTC
>TRBV6-2/TRBV6-3|TRBJ1-1|many|.
CASTTPGRVTEAFF
TGTGCCAGCACCACCCCCGGCAGGGTCACCGAAGCTTTCTTT
>TRBV5-1|TRBJ1-2|.|TRBD1
CASSARTGFAINYGYTF
TGCGCCAGCAGCGCCCGGACAGGGTTCGCTATTAACTATGGCTACACCTTC
>TRBV15|TRBJ1-1|many|.
CATSRRNRANTEAFF
TGTGCCACCAGCAGACGAAACCGGGCGAACACTGAAGCTTTCTTT
>TRBV6-2/TRBV6-3|TRBJ1-5|.|.
CASSYDRRSYQPQHF
TGTGCCAGCAGTTATGACCGCCGGTCGTATCAGCCCCAGCATTTT
>TRBV20-1|TRBJ2-7|few|.
CSARDLIGNSYEQYF
TGCAGTGCTAGAGATCTCATCGGAAACAGCTACGAGCAGTACTTC
>TRBV29-1|TRBJ2-5|few|.
CSAEGFETQYF
TGCAGCGCCGAGGGGTTCGAGACCCAGTACTTC
>TRBV6-2/TRBV6-3|TRBJ2-7|many|TRBD1
CASSYLTGTYEQYF
TGTGCCAGCAGTTACCTGACAGGGACCTACGAGCAGTACTTC
>TRBV28|TRBJ2-3|.|.
CAISEYKTQDTQYF
TGTGCCATCAGTGAGTACAAGACCCAGGATACGCAGTATTTT
>TRBV10-3|TRBJ2-7|few|.
CAISDVGVDEQYF
TGTGCCATCAGTGACGTCGGTGTGGACGAGCAGTACTTC
>TRBV3-1|TRBJ2-5|.|.
CASSQGGGYGTQYF
TGTGCCAGCAGCCAAGGCGGCGGGTATGGGACCCAGTACTTC
>TRBV5-1|TRBJ2-7|few|.
CASSLAGGYYYEQYF
TGCGCCAGCAGCTTGGCCGGGGGCTATTACTACGAGCAGTACTTC
>TRBV25-1|TRBJ2-3|.|.
CASSELRTSSTDTQYF
TGTGCCAGCAGTGAACTTAGGACTTCTAGCACAGATACGCAGTATTTT
>TRBV13|TRBJ2-7|.|TRBD2
CASSFQLAGSYEQYF
TGTGCCAGCAGTTTTCAACTAGCGGGATCCTACGAGCAGTACTTC
>TRBV2|TRBJ1-2|.|TRBD1
CASSEALGQGVNYGYTF
TGTGCCAGCAGTGAAGCGCTGGGACAGGGGGTTAACTATGGCTACACCTTC
>TRBV7-2|TRBJ1-5|.|TRBD1
CASSPRTGRNQPQHF
TGTGCCAGCAGTCCCCGGACAGGGCGCAATCAGCCCCAGCATTTT
>TRBV15|TRBJ2-7|.|.
CATSRDSRAGAREQYF
TGTGCCACCAGCAGAGATTCTCGGGCAGGGGCTAGAGAGCAGTACTTC
>TRBV28|TRBJ1-1|.|.
CASSFSQKDLKTEAFF
TGTGCCAGCAGTTTTAGCCAGAAGGATTTGAAGACTGAAGCTTTCTTT
>TRBV28|TRBJ2-1|many|.
CASSLHNEQFF
TGTGCCAGCAGTTTGCACAATGAGCAGTTCTTC
>TRBV7-2|TRBJ2-1|.|TRBD2
CASSSGLAGEEQFF
TGTGCCAGCAGCTCTGGACTAGCGGGAGAAGAGCAGTTCTTC
>TRBV2|TRBJ2-7|.|.
CASSVQGSTYEQYF
TGTGCCAGCAGTGTTCAGGGTTCCACCTACGAGCAGTACTTC
>TRBV7-8|TRBJ2-3|few|TRBD2
CASSLRAGYRTDTQYF
TGTGCCAGCAGCCTCCGAGCGGGGTATCGCACAGATACGCAGTATTTT
>TRBV19|TRBJ1-1|.|.
CASSILGGDTEAFF
TGTGCCAGTAGTATTTTAGGGGGGGACACTGAAGCTTTCTTT
>TRBV5-1|TRBJ1-5|.|.
CASSSNLLGQDSNQPQHF
TGCGCCAGCAGCTCGAACCTATTGGGACAAGATAGCAATCAGCCCCAGCATTTT
>TRBV4-1|TRBJ1-2|.|.
CASSQERGVGYGYTF
TGCGCCAGCAGCCAAGAGCGGGGGGTAGGGTATGGCTACACCTTC
>TRBV7-2|TRBJ2-1|few|.
CASSPSFGEQFF
TGTGCCAGCAGCCCCTCCTTCGGTGAGCAGTTCTTC
>TRBV6-2/TRBV6-3|TRBJ2-3|many|.
CASSYSFSTDTQYF
TGTGCCAGCAGTTACTCGTTTTCCACAGATACGCAGTATTTT
>TRBV7-9|TRBJ2-2|.|.
CASSPRLNTGELFF
TGTGCCAGCAGCCCTCGACTGAACACCGGGGAGCTGTTTTTT
>TRBV28|TRBJ2-5|few|TRBD2
CASSSDGLAGIQETQYF
TGTGCCAGCAGTTCCGATGGACTAGCGGGGATACAGGAGACCCAGTACTTC
>TRBV4-1|TRBJ2-3|.|TRBD2
CASSQEASGGTDTQYF
TGCGCCAGCAGCCAAGAGGCTAGCGGGGGAACAGATACGCAGTATTTT
>TRBV12-3/TRBV12-4|TRBJ2-3|.|.
CAIRGTDTDTQYF
TGTGCCATCAGGGGGACTGACACTGATACGCAGTATTTT
>TRBV4-2|TRBJ2-5|.|.
CASSPGSTSRETQYF
TGTGCCAGCAGCCCGGGGTCCACTAGTAGGGAGACCCAGTACTTC
>TRBV10-3|TRBJ1-1|.|.
CAISGPGFDTEAFF
TGTGCCATCAGTGGACCAGGGTTTGACACTGAAGCTTTCTTT
>TRBV27|TRBJ2-7|many|TRBD1
CASSLRGQGKRVEYEQYF
TGTGCCAGCAGTTTACGAGGACAGGGAAAAAGAGTAGAATACGAGCAGTACTTC
>TRBV19|TRBJ2-1|once|TRBD1
CASRETGKDEQFF
TGTGCCAGTAGGGAGACAGGGAAAGATGAGCAGTTCTTC
>TRBV27|TRBJ2-1|few|TRBD2
CASSFSSGGREFF
TGTGCCAGCAGTTTTTCTAGCGGGGGAAGGGAGTTCTTC
>TRBV10-3|TRBJ2-7|few|.
CATTGTYEQYF
TGTGCCACCACAGGCACCTACGAGCAGTACTTC
>TRBV28|TRBJ2-1|.|TRBD2
CASSLRGTSGLSNEQFF
TGTGCCAGCAGTTTAAGGGGGACTAGCGGGTTATCCAATGAGCAGTTCTTC
>TRBV6-5|TRBJ2-4|.|.
CASTSRRVLAKNIQYF
TGTGCCAGCACCTCCCGGCGAGTCCTAGCCAAAAACATTCAGTACTTC
>TRBV20-1|TRBJ2-7|.|.
CSASTKRGAYEQYF
TGCAGTGCTTCTACCAAAAGGGGTGCCTACGAGCAGTACTTC
>TRBV20-1|TRBJ2-1|few|.
CSARDPSQSWTVSAQFF
TGCAGTGCTAGAGACCCCTCTCAGAGTTGGACAGTCAGTGCGCAGTTCTTC
>TRBV6-6|TRBJ2-5|.|.
CAVGQTQGTQYF
TGTGCCGTCGGACAGACGCAAGGGACCCAGTACTTC
>TRBV5-6|TRBJ2-5|.|TRBD2
CASSSLRAGGETQYF
TGTGCCAGCAGCTCCCTTCGTGCGGGAGGTGAGACCCAGTACTTC
>TRBV15|TRBJ2-3|many|TRBD2
CATSRSAGLAGGGSTDTQYF
TGTGCCACCAGCAGATCCGCGGGGCTAGCGGGAGGAGGGAGCACAGATACGCAGTATTTT